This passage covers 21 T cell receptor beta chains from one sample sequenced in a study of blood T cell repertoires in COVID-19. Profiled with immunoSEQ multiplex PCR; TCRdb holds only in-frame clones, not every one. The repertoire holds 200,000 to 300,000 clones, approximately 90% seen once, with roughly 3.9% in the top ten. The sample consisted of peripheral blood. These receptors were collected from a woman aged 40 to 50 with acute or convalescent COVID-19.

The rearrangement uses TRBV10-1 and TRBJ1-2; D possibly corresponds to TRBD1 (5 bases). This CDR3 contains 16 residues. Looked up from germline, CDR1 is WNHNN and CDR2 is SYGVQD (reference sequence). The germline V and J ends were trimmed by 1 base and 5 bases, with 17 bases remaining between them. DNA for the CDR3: TGCGCCAGCAGTGAGTGGAGGGACGGAGGAGGGTATGGCTACACCTTC. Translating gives CASSEWRDGGGYGYTF.

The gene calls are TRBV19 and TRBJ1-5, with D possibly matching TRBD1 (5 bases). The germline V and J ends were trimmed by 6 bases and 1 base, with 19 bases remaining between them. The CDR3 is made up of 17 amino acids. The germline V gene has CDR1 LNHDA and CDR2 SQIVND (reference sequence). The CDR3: CASSPILREGSNQPQHF. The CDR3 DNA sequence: TGTGCCAGTAGCCCCATTCTCAGGGAGGGAAGCAATCAGCCCCAGCATTTT.

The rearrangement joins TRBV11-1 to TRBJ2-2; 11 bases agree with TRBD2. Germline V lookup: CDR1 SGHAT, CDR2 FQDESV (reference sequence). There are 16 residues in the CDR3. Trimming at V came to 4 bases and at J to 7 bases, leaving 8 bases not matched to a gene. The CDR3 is CASSSSSGGAIGELFF. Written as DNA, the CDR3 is TGTGCCAGCAGCTCCAGTAGCGGGGGGGCGATCGGGGAGCTGTTTTTT.

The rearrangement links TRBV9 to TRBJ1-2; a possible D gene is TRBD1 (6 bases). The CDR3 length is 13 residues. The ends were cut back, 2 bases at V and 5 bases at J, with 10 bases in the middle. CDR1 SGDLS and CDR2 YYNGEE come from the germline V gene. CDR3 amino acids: CASSVGTKYGYTF. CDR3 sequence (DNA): TGTGCCAGCAGCGTCGGGACAAAGTATGGCTACACCTTC.

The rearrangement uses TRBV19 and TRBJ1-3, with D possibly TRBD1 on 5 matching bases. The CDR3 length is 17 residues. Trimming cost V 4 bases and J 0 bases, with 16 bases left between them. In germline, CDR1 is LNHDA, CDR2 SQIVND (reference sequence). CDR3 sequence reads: CASSTRHWGDSGNTIYF. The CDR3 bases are TGTGCCAGTAGTACCAGGCATTGGGGCGACTCTGGAAACACCATATATTTT.

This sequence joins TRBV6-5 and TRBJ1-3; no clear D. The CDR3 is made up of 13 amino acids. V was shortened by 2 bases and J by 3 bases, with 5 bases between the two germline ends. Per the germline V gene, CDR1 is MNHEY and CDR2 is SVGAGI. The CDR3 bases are TGTGCCAGCAGTTACGAACTTGGAAACACCATATATTTT. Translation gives CASSYELGNTIYF.

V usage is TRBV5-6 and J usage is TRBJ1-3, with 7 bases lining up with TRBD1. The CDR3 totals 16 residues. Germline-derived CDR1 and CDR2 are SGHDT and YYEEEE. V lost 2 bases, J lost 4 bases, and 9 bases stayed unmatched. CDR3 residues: CASSLQGLQGGNTIYF. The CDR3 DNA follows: TGTGCCAGCAGCTTACAGGGGCTCCAAGGCGGAAACACCATATATTTT.

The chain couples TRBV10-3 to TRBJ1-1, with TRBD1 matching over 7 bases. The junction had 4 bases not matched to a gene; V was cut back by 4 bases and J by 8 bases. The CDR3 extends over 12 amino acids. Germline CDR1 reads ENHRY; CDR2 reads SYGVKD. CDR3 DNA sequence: TGTGCCATCAGTGGGGGACAGCTAGAAGCTTTCTTT. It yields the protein CAISGGQLEAFF.

Here the CDR3 DNA reads TGTGCCAGCAGCTTAGATCCATGGACAGGGAGCTCCTATAATTCACCCCTCCACTTT. This encodes CASSLDPWTGSSYNSPLHF. The V gene is TRBV11-2, the J gene TRBJ1-6; 8 nucleotides match TRBD1. Germline values: CDR1 SGHAT, CDR2 FQNNGV. The V and J ends lost 0 bases and 0 bases, in that order; junction bases with no gene match: 7. The CDR3 extends over 19 amino acids.

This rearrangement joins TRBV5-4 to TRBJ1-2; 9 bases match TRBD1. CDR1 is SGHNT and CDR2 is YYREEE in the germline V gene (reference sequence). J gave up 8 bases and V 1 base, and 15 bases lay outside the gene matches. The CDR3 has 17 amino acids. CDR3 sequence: CASSLYTGGEGARGYTF. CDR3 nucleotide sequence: TGTGCCAGCAGCTTGTATACAGGGGGCGAGGGCGCGCGAGGCTACACCTTC.

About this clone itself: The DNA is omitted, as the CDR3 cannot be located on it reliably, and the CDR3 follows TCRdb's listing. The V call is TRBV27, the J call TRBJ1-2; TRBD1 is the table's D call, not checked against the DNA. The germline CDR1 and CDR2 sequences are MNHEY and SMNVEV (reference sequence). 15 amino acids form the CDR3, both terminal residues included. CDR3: CASSSSRQGTYGYTF.

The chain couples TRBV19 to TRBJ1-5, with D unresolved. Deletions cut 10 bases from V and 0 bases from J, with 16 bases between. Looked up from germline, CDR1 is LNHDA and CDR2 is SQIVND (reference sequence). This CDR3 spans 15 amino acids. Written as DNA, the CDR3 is TGTGCCACCCGGGAGGGAGCATATAGCAATCAGCCCCAGCATTTT. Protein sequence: CATREGAYSNQPQHF.

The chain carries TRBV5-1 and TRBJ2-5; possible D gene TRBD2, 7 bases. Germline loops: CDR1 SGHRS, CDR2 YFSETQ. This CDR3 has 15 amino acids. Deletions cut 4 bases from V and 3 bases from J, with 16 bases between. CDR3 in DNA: TGCGCCAGCAGCCCGGGGGGCCAGGCCGAAGAGACCCAGTACTTC. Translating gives CASSPGGQAEETQYF.

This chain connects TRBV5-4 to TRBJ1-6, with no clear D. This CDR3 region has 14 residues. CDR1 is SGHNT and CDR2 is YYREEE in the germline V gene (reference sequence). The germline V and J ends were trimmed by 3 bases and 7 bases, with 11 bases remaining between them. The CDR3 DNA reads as TGTGCCAGCAGCTCAGGCTGGGAGAATTCACCCCTCCACTTT. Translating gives CASSSGWENSPLHF.

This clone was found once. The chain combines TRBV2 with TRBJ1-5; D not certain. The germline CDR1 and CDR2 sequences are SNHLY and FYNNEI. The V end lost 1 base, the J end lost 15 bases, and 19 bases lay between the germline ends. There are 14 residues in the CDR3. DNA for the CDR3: TGTGCCAGCAGTGAAGGGGAGGGAAGGGTTTCAGGGCATTTT. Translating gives CASSEGEGRVSGHF.

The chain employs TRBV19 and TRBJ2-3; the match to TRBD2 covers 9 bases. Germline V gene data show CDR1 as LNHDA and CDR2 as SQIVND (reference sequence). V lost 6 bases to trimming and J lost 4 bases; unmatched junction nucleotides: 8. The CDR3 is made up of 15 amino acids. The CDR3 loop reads CASSRLADNADTQYF. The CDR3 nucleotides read TGTGCCAGTAGCCGACTAGCGGATAATGCAGATACGCAGTATTTT.

In DNA, the CDR3 is TGTGCCAGCAGCCAAGATAGTTCGGGGGTCGGCTACACCTTC. Protein sequence: CASSQDSSGVGYTF. The chain couples TRBV3-1 (or the pseudogene TRBV3-2) to TRBJ1-2, with D tentatively TRBD1 (5 bases). V shed 0 bases and J shed 8 bases, with 13 bases lying between them. The germline V gene has CDR1 LGHDT and CDR2 YNNKEL (reference sequence). CDR3 length: 14 residues.

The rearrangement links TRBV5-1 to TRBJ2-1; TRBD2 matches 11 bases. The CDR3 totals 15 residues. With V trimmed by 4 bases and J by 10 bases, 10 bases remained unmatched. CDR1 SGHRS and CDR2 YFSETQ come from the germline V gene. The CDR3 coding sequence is TGCGCCAGCAGCCCTAGCGGGGGGAGGGCCAGGGAGCAGTTCTTC. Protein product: CASSPSGGRAREQFF.

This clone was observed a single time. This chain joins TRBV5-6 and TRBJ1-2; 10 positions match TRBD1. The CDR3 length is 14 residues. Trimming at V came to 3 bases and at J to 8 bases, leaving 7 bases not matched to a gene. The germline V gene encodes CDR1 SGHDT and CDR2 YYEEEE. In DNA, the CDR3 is TGTGCCAGCAGCTCGACGACAGGGGGCGGAGGCTACACCTTC. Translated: CASSSTTGGGGYTF.

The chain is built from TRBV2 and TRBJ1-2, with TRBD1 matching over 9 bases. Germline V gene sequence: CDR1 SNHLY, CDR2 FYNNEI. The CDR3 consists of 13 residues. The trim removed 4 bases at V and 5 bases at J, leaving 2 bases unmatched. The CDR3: CASSGTGAYGYTF. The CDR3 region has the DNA TGTGCCAGCAGTGGGACAGGGGCTTATGGCTACACCTTC. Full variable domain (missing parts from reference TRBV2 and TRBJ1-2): EPEVTQTPSHQVTQMGQEVILRCVPISNHLYFYWYRQILGQKVEFLVSFYNNEISEKSEIFDDQFSVERPDGSNFTLKIRSTKLEDSAMYFCASSGTGAYGYTFGSGTRLTVV.

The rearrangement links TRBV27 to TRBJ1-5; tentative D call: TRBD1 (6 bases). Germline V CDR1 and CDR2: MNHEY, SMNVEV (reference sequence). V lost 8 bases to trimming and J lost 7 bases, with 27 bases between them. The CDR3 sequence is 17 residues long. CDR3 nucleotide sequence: TGTGCCAGCTCTCGGTATCCTTCGGGGGGGCGGTTGCAGCCCCAGCATTTT. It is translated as CASSRYPSGGRLQPQHF.